The 3 T cell receptor beta chains below come from one sample, sequenced in a study of T cell responses to AZD1222 COVID-19 vaccine. Only in-frame clones appear in the TCRdb table, and some are missing; sequencing was by immunoSEQ multiplex PCR. Among 100,000 to 150,000 clones listed, roughly 84% were seen once. Here the sequenced sample was peripheral blood, taken on day 0 of AZD1222 vaccination. Receptors were obtained from an adult in good health.

As to this clone: This sample includes further DNA sequences coding for the same CDR3. The chain combines TRBV6-5 with TRBJ1-4; D remains unclear. V lost 0 bases to trimming and J lost 2 bases, with 7 bases between them. CDR3 length equals 15 residues. Germline loops: CDR1 MNHEY, CDR2 SVGAGI. The CDR3 coding sequence is TGTGCCAGCAGTTACTCAGGAGGGACTAATGAAAAACTGTTTTTT. Amino acid sequence: CASSYSGGTNEKLFF.

The chain joins TRBV5-4 to TRBJ1-2, with a possible D match to TRBD1 (6 bases). V was trimmed by 4 bases and J by 5 bases, leaving 15 bases between them. The CDR3 extends over 14 amino acids. Germline V gene lookup returns CDR1 SGHNT and CDR2 YYREEE (reference sequence). CDR3 residues: CASSTDRPTYGYTF. The CDR3 DNA is TGTGCCAGCAGCACCGACAGGCCCACGTATGGCTACACCTTC.

The V call is TRBV6-5, the J call TRBJ1-2; 7 bases match TRBD1. This CDR3 region has 15 residues. Unmatched junction bases numbered 10, after V lost 5 bases and J lost 4 bases. Germline V CDR1 and CDR2: MNHEY, SVGAGI. The CDR3 spells CASSRQGTTAYGYTF. The CDR3 DNA reads as TGTGCCAGCAGTCGACAGGGTACCACTGCCTATGGCTACACCTTC.